Listed below are T cell receptor beta chains from one sample, sequenced in a study of cytomegalovirus exposure and HLA in healthy donors. Clones were sequenced by immunoSEQ multiplex PCR, and TCRdb holds only the in-frame ones, with some missing. The data show roughly 90,000 clones, roughly 77% seen once. Sequencing was performed on PBMCs. These receptors came from a man younger than 40 in good health and CMV-seronegative. Each CDR3 is given with its conserved first and last residue. The order of the fields is CDR3 length, J gene, D gene, clone size, V gene, CDR3 DNA, CDR3 protein. The D gene is left open where the match is weak. Only part of the rows carry a size: once, few, many, or a class if the clone is expanded.

17 TRBJ1-2 TRBD1 - TRBV5-1 TGCGCCAGCAGCTTGAGTCTGAGGCAGGGGGCTAACTATGGCTACACCTTC CASSLSLRQGANYGYTF
16 TRBJ2-3 - once TRBV4-3 TGCGCCAGCAGCCATACCGCAGGGCCCAAAGGAGATACGCAGTATTTT CASSHTAGPKGDTQYF
13 TRBJ2-1 - - TRBV6-5 TGTGCCAGCAGTTACGCGATCTACAATGAGCAGTTCTTC CASSYAIYNEQFF
13 TRBJ1-1 - - TRBV18 TGTGCCAGCTCACCACTGGACGGGGAGGAAGCTTTCTTT CASSPLDGEEAFF
16 TRBJ1-2 - - TRBV7-8 TGTGCCAGCAGCTTGGAACCAGGGGCCCCTAACTATGGCTACACCTTC CASSLEPGAPNYGYTF
16 TRBJ2-1 TRBD2 - TRBV7-8 TGTGCCAGCACCCTAGCGGTACTAGCGGGAAATAATGAGCAGTTCTTC CASTLAVLAGNNEQFF
14 TRBJ2-7 TRBD2 - TRBV5-1 TGCGCCAGCAGCAGTAGCGGGGGAAGCTACGAGCAGTACTTC CASSSSGGSYEQYF
14 TRBJ2-7 - - TRBV28 TGTGCCAGCAGTTTAGGTCTAGCCCCCTACGAGCAGTACTTC CASSLGLAPYEQYF
12 TRBJ2-2 - medium-sized TRBV6-6 TGTGCCAGCAGACTAGACAGGGGGGAGCTGTTTTTT CASRLDRGELFF
16 TRBJ1-6 - - TRBV6-1 TGTGCCAGCAGTGAAGCGCTGACAGCATATAATTCACCCCTCCACTTT CASSEALTAYNSPLHF
14 TRBJ2-7 TRBD1 - TRBV30 TGTGCCTGCCAGGGGGTCCAAACCTCCTACGAGCAGTACTTC CACQGVQTSYEQYF
16 TRBJ1-5 TRBD1 - TRBV7-8 TGTGCCAGCAGCATATGGACAGGGGTGGGCAATCAGCCCCAGCATTTT CASSIWTGVGNQPQHF
14 TRBJ2-7 - - TRBV18 TGTGCCAGCTCACCACCAATATTCAGCTACGAGCAGTACTTC CASSPPIFSYEQYF
13 TRBJ2-7 - once TRBV6-1 TGTGCCACTACCCGGGAGTGGTCCTACGAGCAGTACTTC CATTREWSYEQYF
17 TRBJ1-3 TRBD1 - TRBV19 TGTGCCAGTAGCCGTCCCGGGACAGGCGCCTCTGGAAACACCATATATTTT CASSRPGTGASGNTIYF
15 TRBJ2-7 TRBD1 - TRBV27 TGTGCCAGCAGAATAAAGCCGGGACAGAACTACGAGCAGTACTTC CASRIKPGQNYEQYF
15 TRBJ2-1 TRBD1 once TRBV6-5 TGTGCCAGCAGTTACTCCGGGACAGGGGCCAATGAGCAGTTCTTC CASSYSGTGANEQFF
14 TRBJ1-3 - few TRBV4-1 TGCGCCAGCAGCCAAGATCTCTCTGGAAACACCATATATTTT CASSQDLSGNTIYF
14 TRBJ2-5 - - TRBV13 TGTGCCAGCAGCTTAGGACAGGGTGGGGAGACCCAGTACTTC CASSLGQGGETQYF
15 TRBJ2-1 - - TRBV7-9 TGTGCCAGCAGCTCCCCCCGGGGAACCTACAATGAGCAGTTCTTC CASSSPRGTYNEQFF
16 TRBJ1-1 - - TRBV7-8 TGTGCCAGCAGCCCGGGTGCCGGACAGCCGAACACTGAAGCTTTCTTT CASSPGAGQPNTEAFF
18 TRBJ2-3 TRBD2 once TRBV7-6 TGTGCCAGCAGCTTAGACGGGACTAGCGGGACTAGCACAGATACGCAGTATTTT CASSLDGTSGTSTDTQYF
14 TRBJ2-5 - - TRBV27 TGTGCCAGCAGTCCACAAGGGGGCCAAGAGACCCAGTACTTC CASSPQGGQETQYF
13 TRBJ2-7 - - TRBV7-9 TGTGCCAGCAGCTTATTGAGCGTTGGCGAGCAGTACTTC CASSLLSVGEQYF
14 TRBJ2-7 - - TRBV25-1 TGTGCCAGCAGTGGCAGTAGCCTAACCTACGAGCAGTACTTC CASSGSSLTYEQYF
16 TRBJ2-7 TRBD2 - TRBV19 TGTGCCAGTAGTACCCTTAGCGGGGGAAGCTCCTACGAGCAGTACTTC CASSTLSGGSSYEQYF
15 TRBJ2-1 TRBD1 few TRBV6-5 TGTGCCAGCAGGAGGGACAGGTACTCCTACAATGAGCAGTTCTTC CASRRDRYSYNEQFF
15 TRBJ2-1 TRBD2 few TRBV7-2 TGTGCCAGCAGCCTGGTCCTAGCGGGGTCCAATGAGCAGTTCTTC CASSLVLAGSNEQFF
17 TRBJ1-1 - - TRBV4-1 TGCGCCAGCAGCCAAGAGCGGAGAGGATTGGCGAACACTGAAGCTTTCTTT CASSQERRGLANTEAFF
17 TRBJ2-1 TRBD2 - TRBV19 TGTGCCAGTAGGAAGACGGGACTAGCGGGGGGGTACAATGAGCAGTTCTTC CASRKTGLAGGYNEQFF
15 TRBJ2-3 TRBD2 few TRBV2 TGTGCCAGCAAGTTCGGCGGGGGGGCGTCAGATACGCAGTATTTT CASKFGGGASDTQYF
16 TRBJ2-7 - - TRBV5-1 TGCGCCAGCAGCTTGGCCGATCGCGGATTCTCCTACGAGCAGTACTTC CASSLADRGFSYEQYF
15 TRBJ1-2 TRBD1 - TRBV5-6 TGTGCCAGCAGCATCGCAACCGGGACAGGTTCTGGCTACACCTTC CASSIATGTGSGYTF
16 TRBJ1-1 - - TRBV27 TGTGCCAGCAGTTCATCTTTTTATAACAGGAACACTGAAGCTTTCTTT CASSSSFYNRNTEAFF
13 TRBJ2-7 - - TRBV7-6 TGTGCCAGCAGCCCGAGTCAGGGAGGCGAGCAGTACTTC CASSPSQGGEQYF
13 TRBJ2-7 TRBD1 - TRBV18 TGTGCCAGCACCCGGGACAGGGTATACGAGCAGTACTTC CASTRDRVYEQYF
17 TRBJ1-2 - once TRBV27 TGTGCCAGCAGTTTATTATACGGAGGACGCCTTAACTATGGCTACACCTTC CASSLLYGGRLNYGYTF
18 TRBJ2-1 TRBD2 - TRBV5-4 TGTGCCAGCAGCCGTCCGGGACTAGCGTCACCAGCCTACAATGAGCAGTTCTTC CASSRPGLASPAYNEQFF
16 TRBJ2-6 - - TRBV25-1 TGTGCCAGCAGTTCAGCGAAAGAATCTGGGGCCAACGTCCTGACTTTC CASSSAKESGANVLTF
16 TRBJ1-1 TRBD1 few TRBV7-4 TGTGCCAGCAGCCGATTTACAGGGGGCGCGGACACTGAAGCTTTCTTT CASSRFTGGADTEAFF
12 TRBJ2-1 - - TRBV7-9 TGTTCCAGCAGCTTAGAGAGTAGAGGGCAGTTCTTC CSSSLESRGQFF
13 TRBJ1-1 - - TRBV5-6 TGTGCCAGCAGCTTGTGGACGGGGACTGAAGCTTTCTTT CASSLWTGTEAFF
15 TRBJ2-2 - - TRBV6-6 TGTGCCAGCAGTTACTCGGTGGCCAGCACCGGGGAGCTGTTTTTT CASSYSVASTGELFF
15 TRBJ2-3 - - TRBV7-2 TGTGCCAGCAGCTTAGCGAGTTCCGGTCGCGATACGCAGTATTTT CASSLASSGRDTQYF
12 TRBJ2-5 - - TRBV10-2 TGCGCCAGCGCGAAAGTTTCGGAGACCCAGTACTTC CASAKVSETQYF
18 TRBJ1-5 - - TRBV5-5 TGTGCCAGCCAAGGACAACTGAGGGACAACTATAGCAATCAGCCCCAGCATTTT CASQGQLRDNYSNQPQHF
15 TRBJ2-7 TRBD2 - TRBV11-2 TGTGCCAGCAGCTTAGAAGGACTAGTTATTTACGAGCAGTACTTC CASSLEGLVIYEQYF
15 TRBJ2-3 - once TRBV5-4 TGTGCCAGCAGCCTCTCCAGGGCAAGCACAGATACGCAGTATTTT CASSLSRASTDTQYF
13 TRBJ1-1 - - TRBV7-9 TGTGCCAGCAGCTTGGGTGGGGGGGCTGAAGCTTTCTTT CASSLGGGAEAFF